A single sample gave rise to the 22 T cell receptor beta chains below, sequenced in a study of T cells in Graves' hyperthyroidism and ophthalmopathy. It was RNA transcripts that yielded the amplified TCR beta CDR3 regions. Using the HTBI primer set, a first-round RT-PCR was run on the TCR CDR3. Using its own MiXCR run on the multiplex PCR reads, TCRdb lists one record per CDR3 protein. The sample holds 600,000 to 750,000 distinct CDR3 sequences, roughly 17% seen once. The sequenced sample consisted of blood. The receptors come from a man aged 45 to 65 with Graves' hyperthyroidism.

This clonotype was found many times. The CDR3 reads CASSQDADSGSLLTF. CDR3 DNA sequence: TGTGCCAGCAGCCAAGACGCTGATTCTGGTTCCCTACTCACCTTC. This chain uses TRBV3-1 with TRBJ1-2, with unresolved D. This CDR3 is 15 amino acids long. Germline V gene sequence: CDR1 LGHDT, CDR2 YNNKEL (reference sequence). V was shortened by 0 bases and J by 13 bases, with 21 bases between the two germline ends.

This clonotype came up many times. The chain links TRBV29-1 to TRBJ2-3; D may be TRBD1 (6 bases). V lost 8 bases to trimming and J lost 5 bases, with 20 bases between them. In germline, CDR1 is SQVTM, CDR2 ANQGSEA. The length of the CDR3 is 14 residues. Here the CDR3 reads CSHPGTSMGDTQYF. In DNA, the CDR3 is TGCAGCCACCCCGGGACATCTATGGGAGATACGCAGTATTTT.

This clonotype was counted only a few times. Being one base from a much bigger clone, this may be a read error. This chain joins TRBV7-2 and TRBJ2-1, with 10 bases matching TRBD2. Trimming removed 7 bases from V and 2 bases from J; junction bases left unmatched: 5. CDR1 is SGHTA and CDR2 is FQGNSA in the germline V gene. This CDR3 region has 15 residues. CDR3: CASKASGSPYNEQFF. As DNA, the CDR3 is TGTGCCAGCAAGGCTAGCGGGAGTCCCTACAATGAGCAGTTCTTC.

This clonotype has ten or more counts. As DNA, the CDR3 is TGTGCCAGCAGTTTGGGGAGAAGGACTGAAGCTTTCTTT. Translated: CASSLGRRTEAFF. V gene TRBV27 combines with J gene TRBJ1-1; no clear D gene. The CDR3 length is 13 residues. The germline V gene has CDR1 MNHEY and CDR2 SMNVEV (reference sequence). Trimming shortened V by 3 bases and J by 5 bases, and 10 bases separated the two germline ends.

This clonotype has more than one count but fewer than ten. The chain carries TRBV4-1 and TRBJ1-1, with TRBD1 matching 8 bases. Germline CDR1 and CDR2: MGHRA and YSYEKL. The CDR3 loop spans 15 amino acids. The V gene end was trimmed by 5 bases and the J gene end by 3 bases; junction bases not matched to a gene: 8. This chain's CDR3 is CASSVRQGQDTEAFF. The CDR3, as DNA: TGCGCCAGCAGCGTCAGACAGGGGCAGGACACTGAAGCTTTCTTT.

This clonotype was detected ten times or more. The chain uses TRBV18 and TRBJ2-5; 8 bases match TRBD2. The germline gives CDR1 KGHSH, CDR2 LQKENI. The CDR3 loop spans 15 amino acids. V was clipped by 4 bases and J by 1 base; unmatched bases: 5. The CDR3 protein is CASSREGLVQETQYF. The CDR3, as DNA: TGTGCCAGCTCACGGGAGGGACTAGTCCAAGAGACCCAGTACTTC.

The chain has TRBV28 and TRBJ2-7; TRBD1 matches at 10 bases. V shed 2 bases and J 5 bases; nucleotides not matched to a gene: 6. The length of the CDR3 is 15 residues. Germline V gene sequence: CDR1 MDHEN, CDR2 SYDVKM. Here the CDR3 DNA reads TGTGCCAGCAGTTTACCGGGGACAGGGGCCCACGAGCAGTACTTC. Encoded protein: CASSLPGTGAHEQYF.

This clonotype was counted many times. The rearrangement links TRBV9 to TRBJ2-7, with 7 bases lining up with TRBD1. This CDR3 region has 13 residues. V lost 4 bases and J lost 4; bases outside the gene matches: 5. Germline CDR1 and CDR2: SGDLS and YYNGEE. The CDR3 DNA sequence: TGTGCCAGCAGCAGCAGACAGGGTTACGAGCAGTACTTC. Its translation: CASSSRQGYEQYF.

This clonotype came up many times. This chain uses TRBV15 with TRBJ2-1; 7 bases map to TRBD2. Trimming at V came to 0 bases and at J to 4 bases, leaving 3 bases not matched to a gene. CDR1 is LNHNV and CDR2 is YYDKDF in the germline V gene (reference sequence). The CDR3 runs 15 residues. The CDR3 loop is CATSRDSAGYNEQFF. DNA of the CDR3: TGTGCCACCAGCAGAGATTCAGCGGGATACAATGAGCAGTTCTTC. Full variable domain (outside the CDR3, taken from reference TRBV15 and TRBJ2-1): DAMVIQNPRYQVTQFGKPVTLSCSQTLNHNVMYWYQQKSSQAPKLLFHYYDKDFNNEADTPDNFQSRRPNTSFCFLDIRSPGLGDTAMYLCATSRDSAGYNEQFFGPGTRLTVL.

The rearrangement uses TRBV13 and TRBJ1-6; TRBD1 matches at 9 bases. The CDR3 is 15 amino acids. Germline CDR1 reads PRHDT; CDR2 reads FYEKMQ (reference sequence). Losses at the gene ends were 7 bases for V and 8 bases for J; bases not matched to a gene: 9. The CDR3 region has the DNA TGTGCCAGCACCACGACCGGGACAGGGTATTCACCCCTCCACTTT. Its translation: CASTTTGTGYSPLHF.

This clonotype was found once. This chain connects TRBV20-1 to TRBJ2-3, with 11 positions matching TRBD2. Germline lookup yields CDR1 DFQATT and CDR2 SNEGSKA (reference sequence). Trimming took 2 bases from V and 7 from J; bases not matched to a gene: 8. The CDR3 sequence is 15 residues long. CDR3 sequence: CSARPTSGSTNTQYF. CDR3 DNA: TGCAGTGCTAGACCTACTAGCGGGAGTACGAATACGCAGTATTTT.

This clonotype showed up many times. This chain connects TRBV2 to TRBJ1-1; possible D gene TRBD1, 6 bases. The V end was cut by 3 bases, the J end by 4 bases, with 18 bases between. CDR3 size: 16 residues. CDR1 and CDR2 (germline): SNHLY, FYNNEI. The CDR3 sequence: CASSEGLGKGGTEAFF. CDR3 nucleotide sequence: TGTGCCAGCAGTGAGGGACTCGGGAAAGGGGGCACTGAAGCTTTCTTT.

This clonotype was counted between two and nine times. The rearrangement joins TRBV20-1 to TRBJ2-7, with no clear D. The CDR3 is 11 residues long. V lost 6 bases, J lost 4 bases, and 10 bases lay in between. CDR1 and CDR2 from the germline V gene are DFQATT and SNEGSKA (reference sequence). CDR3 sequence (DNA): TGCAGTGCAAAGAAAGGGTACGAGCAGTACTTC. Protein: CSAKKGYEQYF.

This clonotype has just a few counts. The chain carries TRBV7-2 and TRBJ1-2, with D maybe TRBD1 (6 bases). V lost 6 bases and J 3 bases, leaving 8 bases between the germline ends. The CDR3 spans 12 residues. Germline V gene sequence: CDR1 SGHTA, CDR2 FQGNSA. Here the CDR3 DNA reads TGTGCCAGCAGGGACAGCGACTATGGCTACACCTTC. Translation: CASRDSDYGYTF.

As for this clonotype: One base away lies a much larger clone, so this may be a sequencing read error. Since no conserved phenylalanine or tryptophan closes the CDR3, a read error is the likely cause. This chain connects TRBV12-3 or TRBV12-4 to TRBJ2-5, with D possibly matching TRBD1 (7 bases). Trimming left V 8 bases short and J 4 bases short, with 11 bases between. CDR3 length: 12 residues. Here the CDR3 reads CASGGTVETQYL. DNA for the CDR3: TGTGCCAGCGGGGGGACAGTAGAGACCCAGTACCTC.

This clonotype was observed many times. The chain links TRBV11-2 to TRBJ2-2, with D possibly TRBD2 on 6 matching bases. The V gene's germline CDR1 is SGHAT and CDR2 FQNNGV. The CDR3 contains 18 residues. Between the trimmed V and J ends, which lost 6 bases and 5 bases, there was a span of 25 bases. The CDR3 sequence: CASRISRNRRAGTGELFF. CDR3 DNA: TGTGCCAGCAGAATCTCGAGGAACAGGCGCGCGGGGACCGGGGAGCTGTTTTTT.

Comment on this clonotype: This may arise from a read error, as a much more abundant clone is one base away. The V and J genes are TRBV2 and TRBJ2-2, with a tentative D call TRBD2 (6 bases). The length of the CDR3 is 16 residues. Germline V gene lookup returns CDR1 SNHLY and CDR2 FYNNEI. The CDR3 DNA reads TGTGCCAGCAGTGAAATTGAGCGGGCCGTCACCGGGGAGCCGTTTTTT. As protein: CASSEIERAVTGEPFF.

The V call is TRBV5-1, the J call TRBJ1-1; D is unresolved. Germline CDR1 and CDR2: SGHRS and YFSETQ. The CDR3 length is 15 residues. V lost 1 base and J 0 bases, leaving 10 bases between the germline ends. This CDR3 is CASSLMAGMNTEAFF. The CDR3 nucleotides read TGCGCCAGCAGCTTGATGGCAGGAATGAACACTGAAGCTTTCTTT.

Remarks on this clonotype: This likely comes from a read error, as the CDR3 has no conserved phenylalanine or tryptophan at its end. The DNA is left out, because the CDR3 cannot be placed on it with certainty; the CDR3 is given as TCRdb lists it. This rearrangement joins TRBV2 to TRBJ2-3; the table's D call, TRBD2, was not checked against the DNA. The CDR3 is 18 amino acids in total, end residues counted. Per germline, CDR1 SNHLY and CDR2 FYNNEI. The CDR3 region is CASSGSLSGALLTDTHYL.

In its sample, this clonotype was seen many times. The chain combines TRBV7-9 with TRBJ2-5, with 7 positions matching TRBD2. J gave up 1 base and V 7 bases, and 6 bases lay outside the gene matches. This CDR3 is built from 14 residues. Germline V gene sequence: CDR1 SEHNR, CDR2 FQNEAQ (reference sequence). CDR3: CASIPASGQETQYF. CDR3 nucleotides: TGTGCCAGCATCCCCGCTAGCGGCCAAGAGACCCAGTACTTC.

For this clonotype: A read error may explain this, as a much larger clone is one base away. The J gene is TRBJ2-5, the V gene TRBV11-2, with 11 bases identical to TRBD2. Germline lookup yields CDR1 SGHAT and CDR2 FQNNGV. There are 15 residues in the CDR3. J lost 4 bases, V lost 8 bases, and 9 bases had no gene match. CDR3 in amino acids: CASGSGTSGGETQYF. CDR3 in DNA: TGTGCCAGCGGCTCAGGGACTAGCGGAGGAGAGACCCAGTACTTC.

At least ten counts were recorded for this clonotype. This chain connects TRBV28 to TRBJ2-7; no clear D gene. The germline V gene has CDR1 MDHEN and CDR2 SYDVKM. This CDR3 has 12 residues. Trimming shortened V by 6 bases and J by 4 bases, and 10 bases separated the two germline ends. The chain's CDR3 is CASSQDLYEQYF. The CDR3 DNA is TGTGCCAGCAGCCAAGATTTGTACGAGCAGTACTTC.